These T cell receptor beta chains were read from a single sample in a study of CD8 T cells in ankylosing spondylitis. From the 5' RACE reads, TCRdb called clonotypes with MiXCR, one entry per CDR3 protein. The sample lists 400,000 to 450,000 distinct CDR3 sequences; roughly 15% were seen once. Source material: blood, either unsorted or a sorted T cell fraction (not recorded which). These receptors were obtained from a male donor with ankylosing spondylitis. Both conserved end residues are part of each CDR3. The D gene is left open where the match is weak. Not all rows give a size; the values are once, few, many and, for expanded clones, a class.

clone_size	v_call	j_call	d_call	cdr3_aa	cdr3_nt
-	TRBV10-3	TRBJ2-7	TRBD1	CAISARDRGAEQYF	TGTGCCATCAGCGCTAGGGACAGGGGGGCCGAGCAGTACTTC
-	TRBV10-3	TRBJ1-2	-	CAISESIGQGNGYTF	TGTGCCATCAGTGAGTCGATCGGGCAGGGCAATGGCTACACCTTC
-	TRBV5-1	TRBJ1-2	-	CASSFDSYYGYTF	TGCGCCAGCAGCTTTGACAGCTACTATGGCTACACCTTC
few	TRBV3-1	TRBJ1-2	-	CASSQPGRNNYGYTF	TGTGCCAGCAGCCAACCCGGACGGAATAACTATGGCTACACCTTC
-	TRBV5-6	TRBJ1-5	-	CASSFGQNNNQPQHF	TGTGCCAGCAGCTTCGGTCAGAACAACAATCAGCCCCAGCATTTT
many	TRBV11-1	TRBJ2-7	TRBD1	CASSSRRTGSYEQYF	TGTGCCAGCAGCTCCCGGAGGACAGGGTCCTACGAGCAGTACTTC
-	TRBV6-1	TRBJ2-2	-	CASRLSTGELFF	TGTGCCAGCAGACTCTCCACCGGGGAGCTGTTTTTT
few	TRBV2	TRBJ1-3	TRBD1	CASRGQVSGNTIYF	TGTGCCAGCAGGGGACAGGTCTCTGGAAACACCATATATTTT
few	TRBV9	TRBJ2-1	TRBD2	CASSVGSSGAYNEQFF	TGTGCCAGCAGCGTAGGGTCGAGCGGGGCCTACAATGAGCAGTTCTTC
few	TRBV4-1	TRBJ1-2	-	CASSQVLSNNYGYTF	TGCGCCAGCAGCCAAGTGCTTAGTAATAACTATGGCTACACCTTC
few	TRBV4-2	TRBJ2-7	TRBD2	CASSQDRVAGGFSYEQYF	TGTGCCAGCAGCCAAGATAGGGTAGCGGGAGGTTTTTCCTACGAGCAGTACTTC
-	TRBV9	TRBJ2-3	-	CASSVQLGSTDTQYF	TGTGCCAGCAGCGTACAGCTGGGGAGCACAGATACGCAGTATTTT
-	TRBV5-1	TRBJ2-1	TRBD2	CASRSGGAYNEQFF	TGCGCCAGCAGAAGCGGGGGGGCCTACAATGAGCAGTTCTTC
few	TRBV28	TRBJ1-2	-	CASSAVRGRYGYTF	TGTGCCAGCAGCGCCGTCAGAGGACGTTATGGCTACACCTTC
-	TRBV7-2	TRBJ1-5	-	CASSLIGGNQPQHF	TGTGCCAGCAGCTTAATTGGGGGCAATCAGCCCCAGCATTTT
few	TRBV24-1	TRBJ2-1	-	CATSVAGRNEQFF	TGTGCCACCAGTGTGGCAGGGAGGAATGAGCAGTTCTTC
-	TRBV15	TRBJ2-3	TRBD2	CATSTRTSPDTQYF	TGTGCCACCAGCACCCGGACTAGCCCAGATACGCAGTATTTT
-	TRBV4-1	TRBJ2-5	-	CASSQRGQVETQYF	TGCGCCAGCAGCCAACGGGGGCAGGTAGAGACCCAGTACTTC
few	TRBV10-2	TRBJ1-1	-	CASSRHSSGNTEAFF	TGCGCCAGCAGTCGCCACTCTTCGGGGAACACTGAAGCTTTCTTT
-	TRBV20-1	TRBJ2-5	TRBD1	CSASFQGEETQYF	TGCAGTGCTAGTTTCCAGGGGGAAGAGACCCAGTACTTC
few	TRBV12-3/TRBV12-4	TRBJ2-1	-	CASTLEHNYNEQFF	TGTGCCAGCACCCTGGAGCACAATTACAATGAGCAGTTCTTC
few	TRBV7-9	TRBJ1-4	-	CASSMTGLALNEKLFF	TGTGCCAGCAGCATGACAGGCCTAGCCTTAAATGAAAAACTGTTTTTT
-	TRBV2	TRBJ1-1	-	CASIRDQAFF	TGTGCCAGCATACGGGATCAAGCTTTCTTT
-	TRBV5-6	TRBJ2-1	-	CASSFRTASSKYNEQFF	TGTGCCAGCAGCTTCCGAACGGCCTCCTCAAAATACAATGAGCAGTTCTTC
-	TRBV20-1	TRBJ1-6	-	CSVSKQVNSPLHF	TGCAGTGTATCGAAACAGGTTAATTCACCCCTCCACTTT
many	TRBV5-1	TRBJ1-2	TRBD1	CASSTGTASFSLSYTF	TGCGCCAGCAGCACTGGGACAGCGTCTTTTTCTTTGAGCTACACCTTC
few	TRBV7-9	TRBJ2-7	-	CASRRDGYSYEQYF	TGTGCCAGCAGGAGGGACGGGTACTCCTACGAGCAGTACTTC
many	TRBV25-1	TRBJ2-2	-	CASLGSGELFF	TGTGCCAGCTTAGGGTCCGGGGAGCTGTTTTTT
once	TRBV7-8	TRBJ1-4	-	CASSPGSPGEKLFF	TGTGCCAGCAGCCCGGGATCACCGGGTGAAAAACTGTTTTTT
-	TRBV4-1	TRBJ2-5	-	CASSQAGLYQETQYF	TGCGCCAGCAGCCAAGCTGGGTTGTACCAAGAGACCCAGTACTTC
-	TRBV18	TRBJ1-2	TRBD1	CASSSYGQGADGYTF	TGTGCCAGCTCAAGCTACGGACAGGGGGCAGATGGCTACACCTTC
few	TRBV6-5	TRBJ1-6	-	CASSYVNSPLHF	TGTGCCAGCAGTTACGTTAATTCACCCCTCCACTTT
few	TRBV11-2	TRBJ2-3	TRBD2	CASSITSGRSTDTQYF	TGTGCCAGCAGCATTACTAGCGGGAGGAGCACAGATACGCAGTATTTT
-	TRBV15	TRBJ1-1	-	CATRSLVPNTEAFF	TGTGCCACCAGAAGTCTAGTACCGAACACTGAAGCTTTCTTT
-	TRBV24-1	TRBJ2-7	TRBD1	CATSDPGTGAHDEQYF	TGTGCCACCAGTGATCCTGGGACAGGGGCTCACGACGAGCAGTACTTC
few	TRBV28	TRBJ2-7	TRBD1	CASTTPTGAKLEQYF	TGTGCCAGCACGACGCCGACAGGGGCGAAGCTCGAGCAGTACTTC
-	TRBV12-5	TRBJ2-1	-	CASAKGGSYNEQFF	TGTGCTAGTGCTAAGGGGGGCTCCTACAATGAGCAGTTCTTC
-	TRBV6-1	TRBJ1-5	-	CASKADLNQPQHF	TGTGCCAGCAAGGCAGATCTCAATCAGCCCCAGCATTTT
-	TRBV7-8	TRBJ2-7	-	CASSLGGARGDKTYEQYF	TGTGCCAGCAGCTTAGGAGGGGCCAGGGGGGACAAGACCTACGAGCAGTACTTC
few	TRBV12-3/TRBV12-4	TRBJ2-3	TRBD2	CASSPSGRASDTQYF	TGTGCCAGCAGCCCGAGCGGGAGGGCCTCCGATACGCAGTATTTT